These T cell receptor beta chains were read from a single sample in a study of cytomegalovirus exposure and HLA in healthy donors. TCRdb keeps only in-frame clones here, not all; method: immunoSEQ multiplex PCR. The sample has around 130,000 clones; around 85% are singletons. Sequenced: PBMCs. All receptors come from a woman in her thirties in good health and CMV-seropositive. Each CDR3 is given with its conserved first and last residue. The D gene is left open where the match is weak. Clone size is stated in some rows and not others, as once, few, many or a class when expanded.

V	D	length	size	J	CDR3	DNA
TRBV5-1	-	14	few	TRBJ2-7	CASSLDGSSYEQYF	TGCGCCAGCAGCTTGGATGGGAGCTCCTACGAGCAGTACTTC
TRBV27	-	14	once	TRBJ1-4	CASSLRVTNEKLFF	TGTGCCAGCAGTTTGAGGGTGACTAATGAAAAACTGTTTTTT
TRBV30	-	13	-	TRBJ1-1	CAWSVGRGGLAFF	TGTGCCTGGAGTGTAGGCAGGGGAGGGCTCGCTTTCTTT
TRBV2	TRBD1	16	once	TRBJ2-7	CASSWGTGGSSYEQYF	TGTGCCAGCAGCTGGGGTACAGGGGGGAGCTCCTACGAGCAGTACTTC
TRBV7-9	TRBD1	15	-	TRBJ1-1	CASSIGQGVETEAFF	TGTGCCAGCAGCATCGGACAGGGGGTGGAAACTGAAGCTTTCTTT
TRBV5-1	-	14	once	TRBJ2-7	CASSLEGRGFEQYF	TGCGCCAGCAGCTTGGAAGGGAGGGGGTTTGAGCAGTACTTC
TRBV5-1	-	14	-	TRBJ2-7	CASSPDSPLGEQYF	TGCGCCAGCAGCCCCGACTCGCCCCTGGGCGAGCAGTACTTC
TRBV2	TRBD2	15	-	TRBJ2-7	CASSKTSGGIYEQYF	TGTGCCAGCAGTAAGACTAGCGGGGGGATATACGAGCAGTACTTC
TRBV28	-	15	-	TRBJ2-2	CASSLWRADTGELFF	TGTGCCAGCAGTTTGTGGAGGGCCGACACCGGGGAGCTGTTTTTT
TRBV27	TRBD2	12	-	TRBJ2-3	CASSLKRGTQYF	TGTGCCAGCAGTTTAAAGCGGGGTACGCAGTATTTT
TRBV6-5	-	15	once	TRBJ2-7	CASSYTSGVSYEQYF	TGTGCCAGCAGTTACACTTCAGGTGTATCCTACGAGCAGTACTTC
TRBV30	-	13	-	TRBJ1-2	CACPTVGNYGYTF	TGTGCCTGCCCCACAGTGGGCAACTATGGCTACACCTTC
TRBV18	-	14	-	TRBJ2-5	CASSRTPGQETQYF	TGTGCCAGCTCGAGGACGCCAGGGCAAGAGACCCAGTACTTC
TRBV28	TRBD2	14	-	TRBJ2-3	CASSPSGSTDTQYF	TGTGCCAGCAGTCCTAGCGGTTCCACAGATACGCAGTATTTT
TRBV2	-	14	-	TRBJ1-3	CASSPDISGNTIYF	TGTGCCAGCAGTCCGGACATCTCTGGAAACACCATATATTTT
TRBV5-1	-	15	-	TRBJ1-1	CASSLGPTENTEAFF	TGCGCCAGCAGCTTGGGTCCGACAGAGAACACTGAAGCTTTCTTT
TRBV5-1	TRBD1	17	once	TRBJ1-1	CASRPVTGVGMNTEAFF	TGCGCCAGCAGACCAGTGACAGGGGTAGGAATGAACACTGAAGCTTTCTTT
TRBV19	TRBD2	15	-	TRBJ2-1	CASSAAGLAVNEQFF	TGTGCCAGTAGTGCAGCGGGACTAGCGGTTAATGAGCAGTTCTTC
TRBV28	TRBD1	15	-	TRBJ2-3	CASSLRQGSTDTQYF	TGTGCCAGCAGTCTTCGACAGGGTAGTACAGATACGCAGTATTTT
TRBV28	TRBD1	11	once	TRBJ2-7	CASTGGYEQYF	TGTGCCAGCACAGGGGGCTACGAGCAGTACTTC
TRBV6-1	-	13	-	TRBJ1-1	CASETTGNTEAFF	TGTGCCAGCGAAACAACAGGGAACACTGAAGCTTTCTTT
TRBV25-1	-	15	-	TRBJ1-2	CASSPQAGKDYGYTF	TGTGCCAGCAGCCCCCAGGCAGGAAAAGACTATGGCTACACCTTC
TRBV6-6	-	11	-	TRBJ1-1	CATSSVTEAFF	TGTGCCACCTCTTCAGTCACTGAAGCTTTCTTT
TRBV6-1	-	14	-	TRBJ1-5	CASSEVYSNQPQHF	TGTGCCAGCAGTGAAGTCTATAGCAATCAGCCCCAGCATTTT
TRBV9	-	16	few	TRBJ2-1	CASSVESYQTRGQQFF	TGTGCCAGCAGCGTAGAGAGTTATCAAACTAGAGGGCAGCAGTTCTTC
TRBV6-6	TRBD1	15	-	TRBJ1-3	CASSLTGATGNTIYF	TGTGCCAGCAGTCTTACAGGGGCTACTGGAAACACCATATATTTT
TRBV14	-	11	-	TRBJ2-5	CASSLRETQYF	TGTGCCAGCAGCCTTAGAGAGACCCAGTACTTC
TRBV9	-	13	-	TRBJ2-7	CASSDHPSSEQYF	TGTGCCAGCAGCGACCACCCGTCTAGCGAGCAGTACTTC
TRBV18	-	17	-	TRBJ2-1	CASSLSDSFSSYNEQFF	TGTGCCAGCTCACTAAGTGATTCCTTCAGCTCCTACAATGAGCAGTTCTTC
TRBV21-1	-	14	few	TRBJ2-5	CASSLLEGAETQYF	TGTGCCAGCAGCCTCCTGGAGGGGGCGGAGACCCAGTACTTC
TRBV6-6	-	16	-	TRBJ2-4	CASSYSLRTDLNIQYF	TGTGCCAGCAGTTACTCCTTACGGACAGATCTAAACATTCAGTACTTC
TRBV10-3	-	14	-	TRBJ1-1	CAISVRGRDTEAFF	TGTGCCATCAGTGTAAGGGGAAGGGACACTGAAGCTTTCTTT
TRBV9	TRBD2	15	-	TRBJ2-1	CASSVAGGSYNEQFF	TGTGCCAGCAGCGTAGCGGGAGGGTCCTACAATGAGCAGTTCTTC
TRBV5-1	-	12	-	TRBJ1-2	CASRQGDYGYTF	TGCGCCAGCAGACAGGGTGACTATGGCTACACCTTC
TRBV27	-	14	-	TRBJ2-7	CASRSGTLTYEQYF	TGTGCCAGCAGGTCCGGGACACTAACCTACGAGCAGTACTTC
TRBV2	TRBD1	14	few	TRBJ1-5	CASRPTGGNQPQHF	TGTGCCAGCAGACCGACAGGGGGCAATCAGCCCCAGCATTTT
TRBV5-1	-	14	-	TRBJ2-3	CASSLGTVTDTQYF	TGCGCCAGCAGCTTGGGGACAGTCACAGATACGCAGTATTTT
TRBV28	-	15	-	TRBJ2-2	CASSLHPGEGGELFF	TGTGCCAGCAGTTTACATCCAGGGGAAGGCGGGGAGCTGTTTTTT
TRBV7-3	TRBD1	15	-	TRBJ2-5	CASSAGDRGRKTQYF	TGTGCCAGCAGCGCGGGGGACAGGGGGCGGAAGACCCAGTACTTC
TRBV11-2	-	12	-	TRBJ1-4	CASSITDEKLFF	TGTGCCAGCAGCATTACGGATGAAAAACTGTTTTTT
TRBV5-6	TRBD1	15	-	TRBJ1-1	CASSFWTGRLTEAFF	TGTGCCAGCAGCTTTTGGACAGGGCGGCTCACTGAAGCTTTCTTT
TRBV30	TRBD2	15	-	TRBJ2-1	CAWTTSASSYNEQFF	TGTGCCTGGACCACTAGCGCCAGCTCCTACAATGAGCAGTTCTTC
TRBV9	TRBD2	14	-	TRBJ2-7	CASSVGGGTYEQYF	TGTGCCAGCAGCGTAGGGGGGGGGACCTACGAGCAGTACTTC
TRBV2	-	16	once	TRBJ1-6	CASSRTAPMNNSPLHF	TGTGCCAGCAGTCGGACAGCCCCGATGAACAATTCACCCCTCCACTTT
TRBV7-2	-	13	-	TRBJ1-2	CASSNYGDYGYTF	TGTGCCAGCAGCAACTACGGGGACTATGGCTACACCTTC
TRBV4-1	TRBD1	15	-	TRBJ1-2	CASSQQTGTANGYTF	TGCGCCAGCAGCCAACAAACCGGGACAGCGAATGGCTACACCTTC